Following are 6 T cell receptor beta chains from one sample sequenced in a study of identical twins. In TCRdb, the 5' RACE reads were re-called with MiXCR into one record per CDR3 protein. This sample has 300,000 to 400,000 distinct CDR3 sequences, with about 12% found just once. This sample was shared with a second study, whose subject was yellow fever vaccine responses in identical twins.

The sample comprised CD8+ T cells sorted from blood. These receptors were taken from a young woman in good health.

The V gene is TRBV3-1, the J gene TRBJ2-3, with 8 bases matching TRBD2. Germline V gene lookup returns CDR1 LGHDT and CDR2 YNNKEL (reference sequence). With V trimmed by 1 base and J by 4 bases, 10 bases remained unmatched. The CDR3 has 17 residues. The CDR3 DNA is TGTGCCAGCAGCCAAGCGGGGGGGCCATTTATCTCAGATACGCAGTATTTT. Protein product: CASSQAGGPFISDTQYF.

The rearrangement joins TRBV20-1 to TRBJ1-5, with TRBD1 identical over 8 bases. The CDR3 consists of 14 residues. The germline V gene encodes CDR1 DFQATT and CDR2 SNEGSKA (reference sequence). Trimming removed 5 bases from V and 1 base from J; junction bases left unmatched: 4. CDR3 DNA sequence: TGCAGTGCTGAGCAGGGGGCAAGCAATCAGCCCCAGCATTTT. Its protein product is CSAEQGASNQPQHF.

This chain connects TRBV11-1 to TRBJ1-2, with 9 bases fitting TRBD1. V was pared by 1 base and J by 8 bases, with 5 bases of the junction left unmatched. Germline CDR1 and CDR2: SGHAT and FQDESV (reference sequence). This CDR3 has 14 residues. The CDR3 region has the DNA TGTGCCAGCAGCTTAGTCGGGACAGGGAACGGCTACACCTTC. It specifies CASSLVGTGNGYTF.

This clonotype was found a few times. The chain recombines TRBV20-1 with TRBJ2-1, with D perhaps matching TRBD1 or TRBD2 (6 bases each). CDR3 length: 15 amino acids. Germline CDR1 and CDR2: DFQATT and SNEGSKA (reference sequence). The V and J ends lost 0 bases and 5 bases respectively, with 14 bases between them. Here the CDR3 reads CSARDLGGAHNEQFF. The DNA of the CDR3 is TGCAGTGCTAGAGATTTGGGGGGCGCCCACAATGAGCAGTTCTTC.

This clonotype was recorded a few times. The chain uses TRBV7-6 and TRBJ2-3, with 7 bases that match TRBD2. Trimming removed 5 bases from V and 5 bases from J; junction bases left unmatched: 10. CDR1 is SGHVS and CDR2 is FNYEAQ in the germline V gene. The CDR3 spans 15 residues. In DNA form, the CDR3 reads TGTGCCAGCAGCCCATATCCGCGGGGGAAAGATACGCAGTATTTT. This sequence encodes CASSPYPRGKDTQYF.

This clonotype was detected only a few times. For the CDR3, the DNA is TGTGCCAGCAGCGCTATTGATCTCGGGCAATCAGATACGCAGTATTTT. Translation gives CASSAIDLGQSDTQYF. The chain is built from TRBV7-8 and TRBJ2-3; no clear D. V lost 5 bases and J 4 bases, leaving 19 bases between the germline ends. Germline CDR1 SGHVS, CDR2 FQNEAQ. The CDR3 contains 16 residues.